These 2 T cell receptor beta chains originate from one sample sequenced in a study of blood T cells in healthy people across ages. It was with a sample-barcoded 5' primer and a J-beta primer mix that a second PCR of roughly 7 to 12 cycles was run. TCRdb reprocessed the 5' RACE reads via MiXCR and lists one record per CDR3 protein. The sample holds approximately 1.5 million distinct CDR3 sequences, around 35% seen once. Source material: blood. The receptors shown here come from a woman in her 30s in good health.

Only a few counts were recorded for this clonotype. The rearrangement uses TRBV20-1 and TRBJ2-7, with D possibly matching TRBD2 (6 bases). The V end was cut by 7 bases, the J end by 3 bases, with 22 bases between. The CDR3 runs 15 residues. Germline V gene data show CDR1 as DFQATT and CDR2 as SNEGSKA (reference sequence). The CDR3 loop is CSGGDRTRSYYEQYF. The DNA for the CDR3 is TGCAGTGGGGGGGACCGAACTAGGTCTTACTACGAGCAGTACTTC.

This clonotype was recorded a few times. The chain combines TRBV5-1 with TRBJ2-7; tentative D call: TRBD1 (6 bases). V was trimmed by 3 bases and J by 2 bases, leaving 12 bases between them. The CDR3 runs to 14 residues. Germline V CDR1 and CDR2: SGHRS, YFSETQ. CDR3 bases: TGCGCCAGCAGCTACCGACAGGATACCTACGAGCAGTACTTC. Amino acid sequence: CASSYRQDTYEQYF.